This T cell receptor (beta chain) comes out of a study of lymphopenia after photon versus proton radiotherapy. Clones were read by immunoSEQ multiplex PCR, and TCRdb kept only the in-frame ones, dropping some. Here the sample spans about 22,000 clones, about nine tenths being singletons. The germline V gene encodes CDR1 MDHEN and CDR2 SYDVKM. This CDR3 is 18 amino acids long. V was pared by 5 bases and J by 0 bases, with 20 bases between. Study-wide results and caveats: Oligoclonal CD8+ Temra expansion after nadir drove photon patients' diversity drop.

About this clone: Its matching antigen is unknown.

The specimen was peripheral blood, collected from a patient treated with proton-based radiotherapy. The receptor was derived from a woman in her 70s with pancreatic cancer. Some clones in this sample may be carry-over from other donors' samples. The chain joins TRBV28 to TRBJ1-5; D not resolved. The CDR3 region is CASSPTPFLRDSNQPQHF. DNA of the CDR3: TGTGCCAGCAGTCCTACACCCTTCTTGAGGGATAGCAATCAGCCCCAGCATTTT.